This is a list of T cell receptor beta chains from one sample in a study of shared clonotypes between healthy human individuals. Produced via immunoSEQ multiplex PCR; TCRdb's table is partial and in-frame only. The data show about 490,000 clones, 70% to 85% seen once. Sequences were obtained from PBMCs. The source of these receptors is a woman aged 40 to 50 in good health. Some clones in this sample may be carry-over from other donors' samples. Both conserved end residues are part of each CDR3. The D gene is left open where the match is weak. Expanded clones are given a class, and other clones once, few, many or no size at all.

CDR3 protein	CDR3 DNA	V gene	D gene	clone size	J gene
CASSTGAATDTQYF	TGTGCCAGCAGCACAGGGGCGGCCACAGATACGCAGTATTTT	TRBV9	TRBD1	.	TRBJ2-3
CASSLEGRGGADTQYF	TGCGCCAGCAGCTTGGAGGGCAGGGGAGGGGCAGATACGCAGTATTTT	TRBV5-1	.	.	TRBJ2-3
CASSLITDRRSNTEAFF	TGCGCCAGCAGCTTGATTACGGACAGGCGGTCGAACACTGAAGCTTTCTTT	TRBV5-1	TRBD1	.	TRBJ1-1
CASTSSSVRGSYEQYF	TGTGCCAGCACCTCTTCGTCTGTAAGGGGGAGCTACGAGCAGTACTTC	TRBV28	.	.	TRBJ2-7
CATSGGLAGGRGSYEQYF	TGTGCCACCAGCGGGGGACTAGCGGGAGGGCGGGGGTCCTACGAGCAGTACTTC	TRBV15	TRBD2	.	TRBJ2-7
CASSQESSSGRARNEQFF	TGCGCCAGCAGCCAAGAAAGTTCTAGCGGGAGGGCCCGGAATGAGCAGTTCTTC	TRBV4-3	TRBD2	.	TRBJ2-1
CASKGQAGVSYEQYF	TGTGCCAGCAAAGGGCAAGCGGGAGTCAGCTACGAGCAGTACTTC	TRBV6-5	TRBD2	once	TRBJ2-7
CASSLKRDHSTDTQYF	TGTGCCAGCAGCTTAAAAAGGGACCATAGCACAGATACGCAGTATTTT	TRBV7-8	.	.	TRBJ2-3
CASSAEPDRGYEQYF	TGCGCCAGCAGCGCGGAGCCGGACAGGGGATACGAGCAGTACTTC	TRBV5-1	TRBD1	once	TRBJ2-7
CASSPGQLPSGYTF	TGTGCCAGCAGTCCCGGACAGCTCCCCTCCGGCTACACCTTC	TRBV27	.	many	TRBJ1-2
CASSVSPRGNTGELFF	TGTGCCAGCAGCGTCAGTCCTAGGGGGAACACCGGGGAGCTGTTTTTT	TRBV9	.	.	TRBJ2-2
CASRTTGEGEKLFF	TGTGCCAGCAGGACGACAGGGGAAGGTGAAAAACTGTTTTTT	TRBV6-5	TRBD1	.	TRBJ1-4
CASSIRQSSYEQYF	TGTGCCAGTAGTATACGACAGAGCTCCTACGAGCAGTACTTC	TRBV19	.	.	TRBJ2-7
CASSQGRLGTSSYEQYF	TGCGCCAGCAGCCAAGGGAGGCTAGGTACTAGCTCCTACGAGCAGTACTTC	TRBV4-1	.	.	TRBJ2-7
CASSQDRGGRARGDTQYF	TGCGCCAGCAGCCAAGATCGCGGCGGGAGGGCCCGAGGAGATACGCAGTATTTT	TRBV4-3	TRBD2	.	TRBJ2-3